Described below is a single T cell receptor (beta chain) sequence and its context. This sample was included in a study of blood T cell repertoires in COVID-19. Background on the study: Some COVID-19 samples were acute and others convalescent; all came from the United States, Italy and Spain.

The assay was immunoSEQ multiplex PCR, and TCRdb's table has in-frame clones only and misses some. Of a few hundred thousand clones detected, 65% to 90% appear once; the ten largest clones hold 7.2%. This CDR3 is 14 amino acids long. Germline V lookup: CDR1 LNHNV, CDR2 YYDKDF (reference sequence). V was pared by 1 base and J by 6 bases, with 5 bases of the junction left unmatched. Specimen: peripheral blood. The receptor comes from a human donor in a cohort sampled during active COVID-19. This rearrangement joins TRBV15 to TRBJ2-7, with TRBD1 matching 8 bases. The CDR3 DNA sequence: TGTGCCACCAGCAGAGGTTCCGGGACAGGCGAGCAGTACTTC. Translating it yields CATSRGSGTGEQYF.